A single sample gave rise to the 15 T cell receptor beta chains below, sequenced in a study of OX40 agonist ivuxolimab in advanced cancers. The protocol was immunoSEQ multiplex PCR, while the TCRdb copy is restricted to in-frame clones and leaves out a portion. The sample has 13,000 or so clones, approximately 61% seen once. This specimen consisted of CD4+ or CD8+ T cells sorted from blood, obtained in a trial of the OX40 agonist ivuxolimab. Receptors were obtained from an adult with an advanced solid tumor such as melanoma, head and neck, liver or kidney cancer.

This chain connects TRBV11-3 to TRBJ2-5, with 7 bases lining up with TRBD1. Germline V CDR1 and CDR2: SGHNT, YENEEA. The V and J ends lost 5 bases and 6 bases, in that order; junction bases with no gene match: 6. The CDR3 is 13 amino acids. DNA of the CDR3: TGTGCCAGCAGCCTCGGGGACAGACAGACCCAGTACTTC. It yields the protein CASSLGDRQTQYF.

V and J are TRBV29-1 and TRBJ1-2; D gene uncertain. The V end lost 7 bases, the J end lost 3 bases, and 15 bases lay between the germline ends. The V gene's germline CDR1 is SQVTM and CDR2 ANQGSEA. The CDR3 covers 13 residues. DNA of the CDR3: TGCAGCGACAGAAAGGGCATTGACTATGGCTACACCTTC. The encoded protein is CSDRKGIDYGYTF.

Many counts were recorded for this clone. The CDR3, as DNA: TGTGCCAGCAGTTTGGAATATAGCGGGGGGTTAGATACGCAGTATTTT. It specifies CASSLEYSGGLDTQYF. The chain recombines TRBV27 with TRBJ2-3; 10 nucleotides align to TRBD2. V shed 3 bases, J shed 5 bases, and the junction held 8 bases outside the gene matches. The CDR3 loop spans 16 amino acids. The germline V gene encodes CDR1 MNHEY and CDR2 SMNVEV (reference sequence).

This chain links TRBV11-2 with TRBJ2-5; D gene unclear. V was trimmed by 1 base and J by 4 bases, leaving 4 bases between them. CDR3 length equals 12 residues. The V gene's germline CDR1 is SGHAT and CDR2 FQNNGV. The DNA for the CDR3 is TGTGCCAGCAGCTTAGGGGTAGAGACCCAGTACTTC. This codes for CASSLGVETQYF.

This CDR3 is CASSPKVVYEQYF. In DNA form, the CDR3 reads TGTGCCAGCAGCCCTAAAGTGGTCTACGAGCAGTACTTC. The chain links TRBV5-6 to TRBJ2-7; D gene uncertain. V lost 4 bases and J 3 bases, leaving 11 bases between the germline ends. The germline V gene encodes CDR1 SGHDT and CDR2 YYEEEE. The CDR3 totals 13 residues.

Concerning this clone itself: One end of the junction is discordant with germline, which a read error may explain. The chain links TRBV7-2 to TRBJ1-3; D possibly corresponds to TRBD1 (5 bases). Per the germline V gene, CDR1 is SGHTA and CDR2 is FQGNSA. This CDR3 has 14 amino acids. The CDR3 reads CASSQTRDGNTIYF. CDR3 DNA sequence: TGCGCCAGCAGCCAAACCAGGGACGGAAACACCATATATTTT.

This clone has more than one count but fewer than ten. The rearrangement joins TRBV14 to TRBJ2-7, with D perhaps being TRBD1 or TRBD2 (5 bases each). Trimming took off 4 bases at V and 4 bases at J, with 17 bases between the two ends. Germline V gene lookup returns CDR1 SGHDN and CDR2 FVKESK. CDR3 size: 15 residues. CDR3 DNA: TGTGCCAGCAGCCCCCGGGACGCCGGGGCGTACGAGCAGTACTTC. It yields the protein CASSPRDAGAYEQYF.

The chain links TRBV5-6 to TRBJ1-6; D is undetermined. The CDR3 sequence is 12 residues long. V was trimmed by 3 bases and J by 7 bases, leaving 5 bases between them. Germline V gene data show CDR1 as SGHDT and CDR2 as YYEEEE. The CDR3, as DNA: TGTGCCAGCAGCTCGTTAAATTCACCCCTCCACTTT. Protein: CASSSLNSPLHF.

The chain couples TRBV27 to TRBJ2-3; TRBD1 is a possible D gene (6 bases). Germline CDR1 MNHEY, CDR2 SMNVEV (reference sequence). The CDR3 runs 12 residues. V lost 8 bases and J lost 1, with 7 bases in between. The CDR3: CASGQRTDTQYF. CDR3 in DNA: TGTGCCAGCGGACAGCGCACAGATACGCAGTATTTT.

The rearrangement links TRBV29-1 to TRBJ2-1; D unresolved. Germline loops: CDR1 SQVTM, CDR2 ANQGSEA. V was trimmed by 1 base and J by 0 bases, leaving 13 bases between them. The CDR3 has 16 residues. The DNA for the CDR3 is TGCAGCGTTGAAGCTGGTCCGGCCAGCTCCTACAATGAGCAGTTCTTC. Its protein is CSVEAGPASSYNEQFF.

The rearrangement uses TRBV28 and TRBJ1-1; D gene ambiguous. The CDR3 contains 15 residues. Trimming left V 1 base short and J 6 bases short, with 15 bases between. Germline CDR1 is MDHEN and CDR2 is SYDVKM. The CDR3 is CASSLSLAFRAEAFF. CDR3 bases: TGTGCCAGCAGTTTATCCCTGGCCTTCCGCGCTGAAGCTTTCTTT.

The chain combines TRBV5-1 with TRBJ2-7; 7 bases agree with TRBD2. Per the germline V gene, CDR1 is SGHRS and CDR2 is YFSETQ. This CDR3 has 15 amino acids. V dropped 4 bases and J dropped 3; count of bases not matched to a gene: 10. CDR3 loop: CASSLGVGGGYEQYF. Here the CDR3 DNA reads TGCGCCAGCAGCCTCGGAGTTGGCGGGGGCTACGAGCAGTACTTC.

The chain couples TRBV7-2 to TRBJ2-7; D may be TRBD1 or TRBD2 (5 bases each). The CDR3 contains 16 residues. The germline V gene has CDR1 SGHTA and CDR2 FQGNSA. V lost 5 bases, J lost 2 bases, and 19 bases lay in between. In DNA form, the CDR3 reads TGTGCCAGCAGCGAGAGTAGCGAGAGAGGGGCCTACGAGCAGTACTTC. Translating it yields CASSESSERGAYEQYF.

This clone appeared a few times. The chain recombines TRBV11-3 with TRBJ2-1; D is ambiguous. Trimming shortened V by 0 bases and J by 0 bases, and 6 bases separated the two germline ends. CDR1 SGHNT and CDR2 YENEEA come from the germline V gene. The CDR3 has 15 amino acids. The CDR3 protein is CASSLDPTSYNEQFF. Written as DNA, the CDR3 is TGTGCCAGCAGCTTAGATCCGACCTCCTACAATGAGCAGTTCTTC.

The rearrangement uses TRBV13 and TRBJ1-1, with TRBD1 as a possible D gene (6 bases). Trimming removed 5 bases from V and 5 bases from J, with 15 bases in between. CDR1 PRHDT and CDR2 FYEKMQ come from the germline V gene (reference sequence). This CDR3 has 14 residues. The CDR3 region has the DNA TGTGCCAGCAGCACAGGGACGGCCGGGACTGAAGCTTTCTTT. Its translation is CASSTGTAGTEAFF. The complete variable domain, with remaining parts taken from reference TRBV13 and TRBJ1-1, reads AAGVIQSPRHLIKEKRETATLKCYPIPRHDTVYWYQQGPGQDPQFLISFYEKMQSDKGSIPDRFSAQQFSDYHSELNMSSLELGDSALYFCASSTGTAGTEAFFGQGTRLTVV.